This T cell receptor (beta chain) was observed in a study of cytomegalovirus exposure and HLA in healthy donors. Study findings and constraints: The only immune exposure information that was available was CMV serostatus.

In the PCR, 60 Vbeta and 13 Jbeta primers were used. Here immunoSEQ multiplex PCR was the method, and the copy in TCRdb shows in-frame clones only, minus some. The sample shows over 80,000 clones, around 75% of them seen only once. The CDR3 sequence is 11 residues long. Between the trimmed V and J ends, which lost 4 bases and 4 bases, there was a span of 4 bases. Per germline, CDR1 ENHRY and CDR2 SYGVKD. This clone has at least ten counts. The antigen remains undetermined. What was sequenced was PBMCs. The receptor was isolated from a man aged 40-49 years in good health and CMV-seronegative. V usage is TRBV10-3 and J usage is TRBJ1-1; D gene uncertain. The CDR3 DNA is TGTGCCATCAGTGGGAGCACTGAAGCTTTCTTT. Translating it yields CAISGSTEAFF.